The present TCR beta chain was sequenced within a study of cytomegalovirus exposure and HLA in healthy donors. Worth noting for this clone: No antigen is known for it.

This CDR3 comprises 12 residues. With 6 bases removed from V and 4 bases from J, the gap between germline ends came to 10 bases. Germline V gene data show CDR1 as MNHNY and CDR2 as SVGAGI (reference sequence). Overall study findings and caveats: Many donors carried some public TCRs, although rarity characterized most TCR sequences. A list of about 160 TCR beta chains associated with cytomegalovirus was given. A later look showed TCR association rates differing by HLA locus, highest for DRB1 and lowest for HLA-C.

Vbeta (60) and Jbeta (13) primers were used in the PCR. Libraries were prepared by immunoSEQ multiplex PCR; TCRdb keeps only in-frame clonotypes and omits some of them. The profile shows approximately 150,000 clones, about 70% of them singletons. Sequencing used PBMCs. This clonotype was obtained from a woman in her thirties or forties in good health and CMV-seropositive. The chain couples TRBV6-6 to TRBJ2-7; weak D call: TRBD1 (5 bases). CDR3 protein: CASSPRGYEQYF. CDR3 nucleotide sequence: TGTGCCAGCAGCCCTAGGGGTTACGAGCAGTACTTC.